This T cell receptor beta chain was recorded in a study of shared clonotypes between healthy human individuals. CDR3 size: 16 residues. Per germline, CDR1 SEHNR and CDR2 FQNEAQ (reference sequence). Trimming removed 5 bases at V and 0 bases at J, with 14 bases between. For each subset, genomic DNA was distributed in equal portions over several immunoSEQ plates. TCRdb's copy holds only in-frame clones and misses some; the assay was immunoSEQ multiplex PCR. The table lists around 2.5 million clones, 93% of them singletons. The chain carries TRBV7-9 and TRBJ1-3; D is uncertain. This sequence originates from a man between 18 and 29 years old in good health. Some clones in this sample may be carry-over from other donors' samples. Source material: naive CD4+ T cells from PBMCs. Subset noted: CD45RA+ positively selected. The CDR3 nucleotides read TGTGCCAGCAGCGTGCACGGGTCGAGCTCTGGAAACACCATATATTTT. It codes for CASSVHGSSSGNTIYF.